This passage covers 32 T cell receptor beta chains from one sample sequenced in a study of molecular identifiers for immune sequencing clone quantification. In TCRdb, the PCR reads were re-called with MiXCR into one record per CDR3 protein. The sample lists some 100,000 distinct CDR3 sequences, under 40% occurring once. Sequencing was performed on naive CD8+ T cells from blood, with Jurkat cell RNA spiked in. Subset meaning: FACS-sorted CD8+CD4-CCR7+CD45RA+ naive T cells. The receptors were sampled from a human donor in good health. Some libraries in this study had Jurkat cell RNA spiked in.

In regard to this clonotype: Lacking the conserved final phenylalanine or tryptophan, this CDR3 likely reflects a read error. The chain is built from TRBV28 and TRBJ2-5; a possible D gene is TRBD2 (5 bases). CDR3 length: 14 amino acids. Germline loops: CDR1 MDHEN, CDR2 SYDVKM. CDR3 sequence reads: CDSRSFGDQETQYI. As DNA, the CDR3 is TGTGACAGCAGGAGCTTCGGGGACCAAGAGACCCAGTACATC.

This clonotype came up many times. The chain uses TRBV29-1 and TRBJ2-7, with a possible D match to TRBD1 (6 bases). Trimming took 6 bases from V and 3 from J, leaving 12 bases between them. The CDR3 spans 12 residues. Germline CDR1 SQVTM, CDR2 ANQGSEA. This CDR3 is CSVAPDSYEQYF. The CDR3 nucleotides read TGCAGCGTAGCCCCGGACAGCTACGAGCAGTACTTC.

Here the CDR3 DNA reads TGTGCCAGCAGAGCGGAATTTAGCACAGATACGCAGTATTTT. Amino acids: CASRAEFSTDTQYF. The V call is TRBV9, the J call TRBJ2-3, with a weak D call TRBD2 (5 bases). V gave up 5 bases and J gave up 0 bases, with 10 bases separating them. Per the germline V gene, CDR1 is SGDLS and CDR2 is YYNGEE. This CDR3 has 14 residues.

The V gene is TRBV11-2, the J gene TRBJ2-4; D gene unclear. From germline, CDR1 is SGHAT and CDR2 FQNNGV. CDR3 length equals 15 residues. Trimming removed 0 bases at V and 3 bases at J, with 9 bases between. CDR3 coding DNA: TGTGCCAGCAGCTTAGATCAGAGAATCAAAAACATTCAGTACTTC. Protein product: CASSLDQRIKNIQYF.

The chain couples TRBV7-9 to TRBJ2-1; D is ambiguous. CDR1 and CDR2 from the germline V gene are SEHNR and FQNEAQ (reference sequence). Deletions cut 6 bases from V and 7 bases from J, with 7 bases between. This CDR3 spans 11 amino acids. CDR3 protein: CASSFGNEQFF. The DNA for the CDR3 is TGTGCCAGCAGTTTTGGTAATGAGCAGTTCTTC. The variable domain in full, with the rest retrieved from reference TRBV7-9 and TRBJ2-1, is DTGVSQNPRHKITKRGQNVTFRCDPISEHNRLYWYRQTLGQGPEFLTYFQNEAQLEKSRLLSDRFSAERPKGSFSTLEIQRTEQGDSAMYLCASSFGNEQFFGPGTRLTVL.

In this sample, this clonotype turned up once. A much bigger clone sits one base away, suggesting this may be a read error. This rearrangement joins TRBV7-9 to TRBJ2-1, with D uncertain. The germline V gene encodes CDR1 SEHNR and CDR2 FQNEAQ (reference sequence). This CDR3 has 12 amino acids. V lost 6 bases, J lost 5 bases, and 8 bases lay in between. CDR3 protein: CASRHLHNEQFF. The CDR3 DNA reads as TGTGCCAGCAGACACCTCCACAATGAGCAGTTCTTC.

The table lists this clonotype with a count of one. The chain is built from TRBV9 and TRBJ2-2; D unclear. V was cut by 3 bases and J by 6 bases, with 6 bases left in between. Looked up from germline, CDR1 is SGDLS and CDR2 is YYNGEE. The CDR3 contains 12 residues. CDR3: CASSGISGELFF. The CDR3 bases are TGTGCCAGCAGCGGGATTTCCGGGGAGCTGTTTTTT.

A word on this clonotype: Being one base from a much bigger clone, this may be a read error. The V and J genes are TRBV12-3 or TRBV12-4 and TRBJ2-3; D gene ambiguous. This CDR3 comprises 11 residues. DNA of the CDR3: TGTGCCAGCAGTTTTCTAAATACGCTGTATTTT. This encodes CASSFLNTLYF.

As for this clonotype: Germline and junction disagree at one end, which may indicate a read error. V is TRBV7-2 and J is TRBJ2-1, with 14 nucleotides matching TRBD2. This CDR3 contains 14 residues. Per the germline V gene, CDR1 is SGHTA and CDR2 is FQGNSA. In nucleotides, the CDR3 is TGTGACAGCAGCTTACGACTAGCGGGAGGGCCGTCCTTCTTC. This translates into CDSSLRLAGGPSFF.

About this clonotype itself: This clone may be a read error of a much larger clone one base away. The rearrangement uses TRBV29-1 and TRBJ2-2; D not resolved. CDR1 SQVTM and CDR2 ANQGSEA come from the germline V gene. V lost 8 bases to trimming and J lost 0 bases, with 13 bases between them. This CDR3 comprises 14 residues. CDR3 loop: CSIFLQTNTGELFF. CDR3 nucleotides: TGCAGCATTTTCCTGCAGACGAACACCGGGGAGCTGTTTTTT.

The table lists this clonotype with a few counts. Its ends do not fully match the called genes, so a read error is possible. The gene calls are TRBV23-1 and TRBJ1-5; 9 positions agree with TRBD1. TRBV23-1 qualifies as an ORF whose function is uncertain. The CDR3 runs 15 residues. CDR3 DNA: TGCGCCAGCAGTCAAGGGACAGGGAGCAATCGGCCCCAGCATTTT. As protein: CASSQGTGSNRPQHF.

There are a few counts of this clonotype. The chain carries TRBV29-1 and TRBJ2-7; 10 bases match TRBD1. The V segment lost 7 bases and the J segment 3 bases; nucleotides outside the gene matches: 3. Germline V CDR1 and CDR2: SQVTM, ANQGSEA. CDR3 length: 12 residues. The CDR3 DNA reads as TGCAGCGGATGGACAGGGGGCTACGAGCAGTACTTC. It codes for CSGWTGGYEQYF.

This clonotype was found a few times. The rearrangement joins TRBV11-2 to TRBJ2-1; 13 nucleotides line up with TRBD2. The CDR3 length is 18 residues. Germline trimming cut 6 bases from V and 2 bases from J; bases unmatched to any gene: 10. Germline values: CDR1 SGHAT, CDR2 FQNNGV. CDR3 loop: CASREGLAGVPPYNEQFF. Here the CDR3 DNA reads TGTGCCAGCAGGGAAGGACTAGCGGGAGTTCCCCCCTACAATGAGCAGTTCTTC.

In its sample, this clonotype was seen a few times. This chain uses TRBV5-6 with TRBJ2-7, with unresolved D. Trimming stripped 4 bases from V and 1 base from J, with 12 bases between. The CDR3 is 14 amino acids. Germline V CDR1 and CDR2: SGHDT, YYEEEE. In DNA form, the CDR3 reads TGTGCCAGCAGCCCCGAAACGGGTTCCTACGAGCAGTACTTC. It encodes CASSPETGSYEQYF.

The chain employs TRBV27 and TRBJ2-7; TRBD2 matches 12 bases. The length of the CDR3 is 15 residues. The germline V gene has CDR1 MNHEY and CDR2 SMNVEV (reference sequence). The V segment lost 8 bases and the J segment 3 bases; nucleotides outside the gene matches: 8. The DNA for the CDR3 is TGTGCCAGCGGACCACTAGCGGGAGGAGGCTACGAGCAGTACTTC. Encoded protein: CASGPLAGGGYEQYF.

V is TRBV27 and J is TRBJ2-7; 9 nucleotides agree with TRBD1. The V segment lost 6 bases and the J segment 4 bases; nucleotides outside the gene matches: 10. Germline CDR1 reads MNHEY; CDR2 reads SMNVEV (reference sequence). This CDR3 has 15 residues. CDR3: CASSPTGTGFYEQYF. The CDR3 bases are TGTGCCAGCAGCCCTACCGGGACAGGGTTTTACGAGCAGTACTTC.

CDR3 loop: CAISESVTQRRSYNEQFF. The CDR3 DNA is TGTGCCATCAGTGAGTCTGTCACGCAGCGCCGCTCCTACAATGAGCAGTTCTTC. V is TRBV10-3 and J is TRBJ2-1; D unresolved. Looked up from germline, CDR1 is ENHRY and CDR2 is SYGVKD. The CDR3 length is 18 residues. Trimming took off 0 bases at V and 0 bases at J, with 15 bases between the two ends.

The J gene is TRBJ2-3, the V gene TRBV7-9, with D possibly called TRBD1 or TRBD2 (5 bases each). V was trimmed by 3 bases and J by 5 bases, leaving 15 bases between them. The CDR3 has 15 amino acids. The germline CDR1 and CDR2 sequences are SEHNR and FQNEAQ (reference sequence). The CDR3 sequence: CASSFRQTIIDTQYF. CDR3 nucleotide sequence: TGTGCCAGCAGCTTTAGACAGACTATCATAGATACGCAGTATTTT.

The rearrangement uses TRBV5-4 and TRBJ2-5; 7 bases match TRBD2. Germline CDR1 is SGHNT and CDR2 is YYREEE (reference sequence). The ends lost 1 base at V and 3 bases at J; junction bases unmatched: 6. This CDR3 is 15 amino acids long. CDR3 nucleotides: TGTGCCAGCAGCTTGCTTCCTAGCGGAAAAGAGACCCAGTACTTC. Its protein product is CASSLLPSGKETQYF.

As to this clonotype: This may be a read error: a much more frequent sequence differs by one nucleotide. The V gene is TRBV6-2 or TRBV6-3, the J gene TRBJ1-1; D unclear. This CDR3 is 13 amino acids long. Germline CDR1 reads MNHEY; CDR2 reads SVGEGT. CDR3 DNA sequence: TGTGCCAGCAGGGGCCGACCGGGCACTGAAGCTATCTTT. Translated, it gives CASRGRPGTEAIF.

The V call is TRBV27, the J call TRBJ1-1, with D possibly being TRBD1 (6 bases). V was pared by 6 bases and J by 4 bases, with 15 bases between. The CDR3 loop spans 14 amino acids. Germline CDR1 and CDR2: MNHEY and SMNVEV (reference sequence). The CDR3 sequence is CASRETGWGTEAFF. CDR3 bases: TGTGCCAGCAGGGAGACAGGTTGGGGCACTGAAGCTTTCTTT.

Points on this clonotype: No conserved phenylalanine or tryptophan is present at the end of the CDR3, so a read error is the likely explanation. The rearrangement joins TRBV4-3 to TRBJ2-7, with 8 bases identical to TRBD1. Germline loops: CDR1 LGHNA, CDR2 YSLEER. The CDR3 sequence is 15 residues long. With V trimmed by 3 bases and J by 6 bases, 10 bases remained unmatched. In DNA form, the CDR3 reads TGCGCCAGCAGCCACACTGGGGGTGACAGGGGCGAGCAGTACTAC. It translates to CASSHTGGDRGEQYY.

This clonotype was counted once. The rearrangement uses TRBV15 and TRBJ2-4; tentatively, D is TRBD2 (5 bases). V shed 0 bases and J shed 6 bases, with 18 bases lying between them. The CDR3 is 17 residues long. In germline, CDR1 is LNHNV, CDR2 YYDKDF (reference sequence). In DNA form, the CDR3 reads TGTGCCACCAGCAGAGAGTCCCCGGGGTCGTTCGGAAACATTCAGTACTTC. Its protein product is CATSRESPGSFGNIQYF.

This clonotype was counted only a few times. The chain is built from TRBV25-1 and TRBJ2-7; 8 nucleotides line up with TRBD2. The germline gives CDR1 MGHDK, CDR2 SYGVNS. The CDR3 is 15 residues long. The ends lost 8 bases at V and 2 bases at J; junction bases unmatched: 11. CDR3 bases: TGTGCCAGCTCTGAAGCGGGGGACCCGACCTACGAGCAGTACTTC. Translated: CASSEAGDPTYEQYF.

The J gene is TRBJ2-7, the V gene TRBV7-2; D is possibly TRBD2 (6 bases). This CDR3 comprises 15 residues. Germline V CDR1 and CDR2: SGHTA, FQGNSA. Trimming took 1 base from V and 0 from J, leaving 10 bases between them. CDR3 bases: TGTGCCAGCAGCTTAGTGGAGGGGAGCTCCTACGAGCAGTACTTC. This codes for CASSLVEGSSYEQYF.

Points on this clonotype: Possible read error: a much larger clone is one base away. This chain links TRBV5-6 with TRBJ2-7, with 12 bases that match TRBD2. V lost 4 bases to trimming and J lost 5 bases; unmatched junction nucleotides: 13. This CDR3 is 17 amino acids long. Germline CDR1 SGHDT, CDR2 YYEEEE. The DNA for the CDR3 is TGTGCCAGCAGCGCAGGCACTAGCGGGAGGTGGCCCAACGAGCAGTACTTC. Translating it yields CASSAGTSGRWPNEQYF.

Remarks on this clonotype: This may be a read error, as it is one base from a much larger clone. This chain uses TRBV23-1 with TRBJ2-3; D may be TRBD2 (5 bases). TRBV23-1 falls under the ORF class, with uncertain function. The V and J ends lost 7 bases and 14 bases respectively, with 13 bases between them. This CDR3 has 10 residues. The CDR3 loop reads CASTPARVYF. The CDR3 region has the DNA TGCGCCAGCACCCCCGCGAGGGTGTATTTT.

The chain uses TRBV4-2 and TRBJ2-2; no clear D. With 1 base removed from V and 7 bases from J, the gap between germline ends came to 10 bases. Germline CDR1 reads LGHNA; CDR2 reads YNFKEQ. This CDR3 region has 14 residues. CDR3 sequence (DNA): TGTGCCAGCAGCCAAGTCATTAGCCACGGGGAGCTGTTTTTT. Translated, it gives CASSQVISHGELFF.

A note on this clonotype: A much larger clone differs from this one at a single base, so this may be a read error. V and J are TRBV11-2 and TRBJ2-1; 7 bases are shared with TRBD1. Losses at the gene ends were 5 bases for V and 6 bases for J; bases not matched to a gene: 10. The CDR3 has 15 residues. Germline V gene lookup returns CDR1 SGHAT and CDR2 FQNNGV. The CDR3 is CASSDFPQGVNEQFF. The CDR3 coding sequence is TGTGCCAGCAGCGATTTCCCCCAGGGGGTCAATGAGCAGTTCTTC.

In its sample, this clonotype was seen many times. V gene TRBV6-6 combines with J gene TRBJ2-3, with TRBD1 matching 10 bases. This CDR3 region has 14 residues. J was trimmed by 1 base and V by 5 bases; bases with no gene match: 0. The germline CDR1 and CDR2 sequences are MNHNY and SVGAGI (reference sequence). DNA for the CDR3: TGTGCCAGCAGTGGACAGGGGGGCACAGATACGCAGTATTTT. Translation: CASSGQGGTDTQYF.

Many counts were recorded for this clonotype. CDR3 sequence: CASSMSGTGDYTYEQYF. The DNA of the CDR3 is TGTGCCAGTAGTATGTCAGGGACAGGGGACTATACCTACGAGCAGTACTTC. The chain uses TRBV19 and TRBJ2-7, with 10 bases matching TRBD1. The CDR3 runs 17 residues. Germline trimming cut 3 bases from V and 2 bases from J; bases unmatched to any gene: 10. Germline V CDR1 and CDR2: LNHDA, SQIVND (reference sequence).

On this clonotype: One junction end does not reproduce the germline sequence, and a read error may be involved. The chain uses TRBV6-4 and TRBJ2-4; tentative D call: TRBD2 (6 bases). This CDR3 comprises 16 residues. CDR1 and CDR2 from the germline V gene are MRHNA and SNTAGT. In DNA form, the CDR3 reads TGTGCAAGCAGTGATTTTGGCAAACTAGCCAAAAACATTCTGTACTTC. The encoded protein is CASSDFGKLAKNILYF.